This T cell receptor beta chain was observed in a study of PD-1 blockade in classical Hodgkin lymphoma. Whole-study findings and limits: Newly diagnosed patients were reported to exhibit reduced baseline TCR diversity relative to healthy donors.

Time point noted: cycle 4 day 1 (C4D1), after 6 weeks of nivolumab. Every patient experienced relapse after autologous stem cell transplantation, and brentuximab vedotin exposure varied. Complete response, partial response or progressive disease was recorded as best response. Some clones are missing from TCRdb's copy, which holds only in-frame ones; the method was immunoSEQ multiplex PCR. The sample comprises some 25,000 clones, 72% of which are singletons, and about 32% rests with the top ten. This clone was seen only a few times. Its antigen is currently unknown. This clonotype was obtained from a human donor with classical Hodgkin lymphoma. This specimen consisted of peripheral blood mononuclear cells (PBMCs), obtained before the fourth cycle of nivolumab.

CDR3 residues: CATLGGHEQYF. The CDR3 region has the DNA TGTGCCACACTGGGGGGGCATGAGCAGTACTTC. V usage is TRBV6-1 and J usage is TRBJ2-7; D may be TRBD2 (7 bases). Per germline, CDR1 MNHNS and CDR2 SASEGT. This CDR3 spans 11 amino acids. V dropped 10 bases and J dropped 7 bases, with 14 bases sitting between them.